The 2 T cell receptor beta chains in this list originate from one sample, sequenced in a study of PD-L1 blockade in urothelial cancer. As to time point: peripheral blood 6 weeks after treatment start. Profiled with immunoSEQ multiplex PCR; TCRdb holds only in-frame clones, not every one. The top ten hold roughly 2.5% of the sample, which has 45,000 to 60,000 clones, more than 75% seen once. The source was PBMCs, collected around atezolizumab (anti-PD-L1) treatment. These receptors were taken from a man between 60 and 75 years old with urothelial cancer.

The chain joins TRBV7-8 to TRBJ1-5; tentative D call: TRBD1 (5 bases). Germline V lookup: CDR1 SGHVS, CDR2 FQNEAQ. CDR3 length: 14 amino acids. V dropped 6 bases and J dropped 5 bases, with 14 bases sitting between them. The CDR3 reads CASSHDSPYQPQHF. The CDR3 DNA reads TGTGCCAGCAGTCATGACAGCCCTTATCAGCCCCAGCATTTT.

The rearrangement links TRBV4-1 to TRBJ2-5, with D perhaps matching TRBD2 (6 bases). V lost 3 bases and J lost 5, with 10 bases in between. CDR1 and CDR2 (germline): MGHRA, YSYEKL. This CDR3 spans 13 amino acids. DNA for the CDR3: TGCGCCAGCAGCCAGGGGAGGTCGGAGACCCAGTACTTC. It translates to CASSQGRSETQYF.